The rows below give T cell receptor beta chains drawn from one sample of a study of T cells in Graves' hyperthyroidism and ophthalmopathy. From the multiplex PCR reads, TCRdb called clonotypes with MiXCR, one entry per CDR3 protein. The sample lists roughly 500,000 distinct CDR3 sequences, 46% seen once, with 15% to 20% in the top ten. Sequencing input: peripheral blood or thyroid tissue (not recorded which). The receptors come from an adult woman with Graves' disease, either hyperthyroidism or ophthalmopathy (not recorded which). CDR3s include the opening cysteine and the closing phenylalanine or tryptophan. The order of the fields is V gene, D gene, clone size, J gene, CDR3 protein, CDR3 DNA. The D gene is left open where the match is weak. Some rows have no size entry. The others give once, few or many, or a class for an expanded clone.

v_call: TRBV12-3/TRBV12-4; d_call: TRBD2; clone_size: NA; j_call: TRBJ2-3; cdr3_aa: CASSYRLAGVSDTQYF; cdr3_nt: TGTGCCAGCAGCTATAGACTAGCGGGAGTTTCAGATACGCAGTATTTT
v_call: TRBV7-9; d_call: NA; clone_size: NA; j_call: TRBJ1-4; cdr3_aa: CASSLVGHPGRGDEKLFF; cdr3_nt: TGTGCCAGCAGCTTAGTTGGACATCCCGGACGGGGAGACGAAAAACTGTTTTTT
v_call: TRBV6-5; d_call: NA; clone_size: many; j_call: TRBJ1-5; cdr3_aa: CASSYTLGQPQHF; cdr3_nt: TGTGCCAGCAGCTACACCCTGGGACAGCCCCAGCATTTT
v_call: TRBV28; d_call: NA; clone_size: few; j_call: TRBJ1-4; cdr3_aa: CASTEMDEKLFF; cdr3_nt: TGTGCCAGCACGGAGATGGATGAAAAACTGTTTTTT
v_call: TRBV7-2; d_call: NA; clone_size: NA; j_call: TRBJ2-3; cdr3_aa: CASSYRLGADAQYF; cdr3_nt: TGTGCCAGCAGCTACCGGTTGGGGGCAGATGCGCAGTATTTT
v_call: TRBV18; d_call: NA; clone_size: NA; j_call: TRBJ2-6; cdr3_aa: CASSSQPSGANVLTF; cdr3_nt: TGTGCCAGCTCATCACAGCCCTCTGGGGCCAACGTCCTGACTTTC
v_call: TRBV10-3; d_call: TRBD1; clone_size: NA; j_call: TRBJ2-6; cdr3_aa: CAISGGQGAYVLTF; cdr3_nt: TGTGCCATCAGTGGGGGACAGGGGGCGTACGTCCTGACTTTC
v_call: TRBV20-1; d_call: NA; clone_size: NA; j_call: TRBJ1-1; cdr3_aa: CSAVGNKAFF; cdr3_nt: TGCAGTGCAGTCGGGAACAAAGCTTTCTTT
v_call: TRBV5-1; d_call: NA; clone_size: many; j_call: TRBJ2-5; cdr3_aa: CASSSGGGPGETQYF; cdr3_nt: TGCGCCAGCAGTTCCGGAGGGGGGCCGGGGGAGACCCAGTACTTC
v_call: TRBV20-1; d_call: NA; clone_size: many; j_call: TRBJ2-2; cdr3_aa: CSVRRGHANTGELFF; cdr3_nt: TGCAGTGTAAGGAGGGGGCACGCGAACACCGGGGAGCTGTTTTTT
v_call: TRBV7-9; d_call: NA; clone_size: NA; j_call: TRBJ1-2; cdr3_aa: CASSLALGNTF; cdr3_nt: TGTGCCAGCAGCTTAGCTCTTGGAAACACCTTC